The 19 T cell receptor beta chains below all came from one sample that was sequenced in a study of long-term antiretroviral therapy in people with HIV. Investigators performed immunoSEQ version v3.0 at survey level. Method: immunoSEQ multiplex PCR; TCRdb's copy keeps in-frame clones and lacks some. The table lists tens of thousands of clones, around 80% of them singletons. The material was unsorted PBMCs, obtained 4.1 years after starting antiretroviral therapy. The receptors were gathered from a woman aged 35 to 49 with HIV.

This CDR3 reads CAWSEPNEQFF. The CDR3 DNA follows: TGTGCCTGGAGCGAGCCCAATGAGCAGTTCTTC. The J gene is TRBJ2-1, the V gene TRBV30; D is unclear. Germline CDR1 reads GTSNPN; CDR2 reads SVGIG (reference sequence). Trimming removed 3 bases from V and 6 bases from J, with 6 bases in between. The CDR3 contains 11 residues.

This chain's CDR3 is CASSLGDFRGEQFF. The CDR3, as DNA: TGTGCCAGCAGCTTGGGGGATTTCAGGGGGGAGCAGTTCTTC. The chain carries TRBV5-6 and TRBJ2-1; 7 bases line up with TRBD1. V lost 0 bases and J lost 10; bases outside the gene matches: 7. The V gene's germline CDR1 is SGHDT and CDR2 YYEEEE. The CDR3 covers 14 residues.

The count of this clone is one. V and J are TRBV14 and TRBJ2-7, with D unresolved. This CDR3 has 14 residues. Germline loops: CDR1 SGHDN, CDR2 FVKESK. Trimming shortened V by 4 bases and J by 1 base, and 11 bases separated the two germline ends. The CDR3 nucleotides read TGTGCCAGCAGCCGTTTTGGGGATTCCTACGAGCAGTACTTC. Amino acids: CASSRFGDSYEQYF.

This sequence joins TRBV11-2 and TRBJ1-5, with D perhaps matching TRBD1 (6 bases). Germline V gene lookup returns CDR1 SGHAT and CDR2 FQNNGV. CDR3 length: 15 amino acids. V lost 0 bases and J lost 4, with 10 bases in between. The CDR3 here is CASSLDQGRNQPQHF. The CDR3 coding sequence is TGTGCCAGCAGCTTAGATCAGGGGAGGAATCAGCCCCAGCATTTT.

This rearrangement joins TRBV27 to TRBJ2-7; 9 bases align to TRBD2. The CDR3 totals 15 residues. Germline V CDR1 and CDR2: MNHEY, SMNVEV (reference sequence). The ends lost 5 bases at V and 4 bases at J; junction bases unmatched: 9. As DNA, the CDR3 is TGTGCCAGCAGTCCCGACTATAGCGGGGGATACGAGCAGTACTTC. It specifies CASSPDYSGGYEQYF.

The chain links TRBV5-6 to TRBJ2-6, with D hard to call. From germline, CDR1 is SGHDT and CDR2 YYEEEE. The CDR3 has 15 residues. Trimming took 4 bases from V and 1 from J, leaving 9 bases between them. This CDR3 reads CASSLDMSGANVLTF. The CDR3 DNA follows: TGTGCCAGCAGCCTAGACATGTCTGGGGCCAACGTCCTGACTTTC.

The CDR3 DNA reads as TGTGCCAGCAGTTACATCCCCCAGGGTATGAACACTGAAGCTTTCTTT. Encoded protein: CASSYIPQGMNTEAFF. V gene TRBV6-5 combines with J gene TRBJ1-1; TRBD1 is a possible D gene (5 bases). From germline, CDR1 is MNHEY and CDR2 SVGAGI. The CDR3 runs 16 residues. V lost 2 bases, J lost 0 bases, and 13 bases lay in between.

The chain recombines TRBV18 with TRBJ2-3; 11 bases are shared with TRBD2. This CDR3 has 16 residues. V trimming: 6 bases; J trimming: 0 bases; junction bases outside the gene matches: 5. Germline assignment: CDR1 KGHSH and CDR2 LQKENI. The CDR3 spells CASSPGLAASTDTQYF. The CDR3 DNA reads as TGTGCCAGCTCCCCGGGACTAGCGGCGAGCACAGATACGCAGTATTTT.

This clone was seen a handful of times. The V gene is TRBV4-3, the J gene TRBJ2-7, with D possibly matching TRBD1 (6 bases). The CDR3 runs 15 residues. The germline CDR1 and CDR2 sequences are LGHNA and YSLEER. Trimming stripped 4 bases from V and 3 bases from J, with 16 bases between. The CDR3 bases are TGCGCCAGCAGCCTCCTAGAGGTAGGGGGCTACGAGCAGTACTTC. Translation gives CASSLLEVGGYEQYF.

The rearrangement uses TRBV30 and TRBJ2-2, with 11 bases identical to TRBD1. This CDR3 is built from 15 residues. CDR1 is GTSNPN and CDR2 is SVGIG in the germline V gene (reference sequence). J was trimmed by 3 bases and V by 2 bases; bases with no gene match: 2. The CDR3: CAWSLGQGDTGELFF. In DNA form, the CDR3 reads TGTGCCTGGAGTTTGGGACAGGGGGACACCGGGGAGCTGTTTTTT. Full variable domain (rest looked up from reference TRBV30 and TRBJ2-2): SQTIHQWPATLVQPVGSPLSLECTVEGTSNPNLYWYRQAAGRGLQLLFYSVGIGQISSEVPQNLSASRPQDRQFILSSKKLLLSDSGFYLCAWSLGQGDTGELFFGEGSRLTVL.

This chain connects TRBV13 to TRBJ2-1; D may be TRBD2 (6 bases). Germline V gene lookup returns CDR1 PRHDT and CDR2 FYEKMQ (reference sequence). Trimming took off 5 bases at V and 0 bases at J, with 14 bases between the two ends. This CDR3 contains 16 residues. The CDR3 protein is CASSRPGTGSYNEQFF. Written as DNA, the CDR3 is TGTGCCAGCAGCCGACCCGGGACTGGCTCCTACAATGAGCAGTTCTTC.

This chain uses TRBV6-6 with TRBJ1-5, with D hard to call. Trimming cost V 2 bases and J 0 bases, with 11 bases left between them. This CDR3 has 16 amino acids. Germline V CDR1 and CDR2: MNHNY, SVGAGI (reference sequence). CDR3 DNA: TGTGCCAGCAGTTACGCCCCGTCCTATAGCAATCAGCCCCAGCATTTT. It encodes CASSYAPSYSNQPQHF.

This clone occurred a few times. The rearrangement uses TRBV7-9 and TRBJ2-7, with TRBD2 as a possible D gene (5 bases). V was pared by 4 bases and J by 3 bases, with 7 bases between. The germline V gene has CDR1 SEHNR and CDR2 FQNEAQ (reference sequence). This CDR3 region has 12 residues. CDR3 sequence: CASSSDYYEQYF. The CDR3 DNA sequence: TGTGCCAGCAGCTCAGACTACTACGAGCAGTACTTC.

The J gene is TRBJ1-1, the V gene TRBV5-1; maybe TRBD1 (6 bases). Germline CDR1 is SGHRS and CDR2 is YFSETQ. Between the trimmed V and J ends, which lost 1 base and 2 bases, there was a span of 9 bases. The CDR3 totals 14 residues. The CDR3 nucleotides are TGCGCCAGCAGCTTGACCGGGACAAACACTGAAGCTTTCTTT. It yields the protein CASSLTGTNTEAFF.

The chain carries TRBV5-1 and TRBJ2-7; the D is unclear. The germline V gene encodes CDR1 SGHRS and CDR2 YFSETQ. V dropped 1 base and J dropped 3 bases, with 8 bases sitting between them. The CDR3 extends over 13 amino acids. CDR3 in amino acids: CASSLQAFYEQYF. CDR3 in DNA: TGCGCCAGCAGCTTGCAGGCCTTCTACGAGCAGTACTTC.

This clone turned up a few times. The chain is built from TRBV5-1 and TRBJ2-1; 7 bases line up with TRBD2. The CDR3 runs to 15 residues. Germline values: CDR1 SGHRS, CDR2 YFSETQ. J was trimmed by 6 bases and V by 3 bases; bases with no gene match: 9. The CDR3 DNA reads TGCGCCAGCAGCTCCGCTGAGCGGGGCCCCAATGAGCAGTTCTTC. Translating it yields CASSSAERGPNEQFF.

This clone was recorded a few times. V usage is TRBV19 and J usage is TRBJ2-1; the match to TRBD2 covers 7 bases. The CDR3 is 14 amino acids. V trimming: 4 bases; J trimming: 3 bases; junction bases outside the gene matches: 3. CDR1 is LNHDA and CDR2 is SQIVND in the germline V gene (reference sequence). The CDR3 region is CASSTIAGYNEQFF. CDR3 DNA: TGTGCCAGTAGTACCATAGCGGGCTACAATGAGCAGTTCTTC.

The chain has TRBV11-3 and TRBJ2-3; TRBD1 matches 10 bases. The CDR3 has 16 residues. Germline assignment: CDR1 SGHNT and CDR2 YENEEA. V lost 5 bases to trimming and J lost 5 bases; unmatched junction nucleotides: 10. In nucleotides, the CDR3 is TGTGCCAGCAGCATCACCGGGACAGGGGTGGGAGATACGCAGTATTTT. This codes for CASSITGTGVGDTQYF.

The chain employs TRBV6-1 and TRBJ2-1; unclear D gene. Between the trimmed V and J ends, which lost 6 bases and 9 bases, there was a span of 18 bases. Germline V gives CDR1 MNHNS, CDR2 SASEGT. There are 14 residues in the CDR3. The DNA for the CDR3 is TGTGCCAGCAGCGCCCAGTACAAGAGCCCTGAGCAGTTCTTC. Protein: CASSAQYKSPEQFF.